A single sample is the source of the 29 T cell receptor beta chains below, sequenced in a study of regulatory T cells in long-lasting Graves disease. Time point defined: persistent/refractory GD, antithyroid drugs over 5 years with positive TRAb. PBMCs were the source of the RNA used for TCR sequencing. Combining iRepertoire HTBI primers with Arm-PCR of CDR3 regions, the authors built TCR beta libraries. TCRdb passed the multiplex PCR reads through MiXCR, listing each CDR3 protein once. The sample consists of approximately 400,000 distinct CDR3 sequences, around 23% of them appearing once. The sequenced sample was peripheral blood mononuclear cells (PBMCs), obtained when the disease was refractory, from a patient treated with antithyroid drugs. The source of these receptors is a woman aged 40 to 55 with Graves disease.

The rearrangement joins TRBV24-1 to TRBJ2-5; TRBD1 matches 9 bases. V gave up 9 bases and J gave up 2 bases; unmatched junction bases: 21. Per the germline V gene, CDR1 is KGHDR and CDR2 is SFDVKD. The CDR3 totals 19 residues. In DNA form, the CDR3 reads TGTGCCACCGGCTCCCGCACAGGCGGTGGACAGGGGATTCAAGAGACCCAGTACTTC. Translated: CATGSRTGGGQGIQETQYF.

The rearrangement uses TRBV20-1 and TRBJ2-5; D ambiguous. CDR3 length equals 15 residues. Trimming stripped 3 bases from V and 3 bases from J, with 17 bases between. Germline V gene sequence: CDR1 DFQATT, CDR2 SNEGSKA (reference sequence). The CDR3 region has the DNA TGCAGTGCTAGGGAGCCAGGCAACGTAAAAGAGACCCAGTACTTC. It codes for CSAREPGNVKETQYF.

V usage is TRBV20-1 and J usage is TRBJ2-2, with TRBD1 matching over 7 bases. Looked up from germline, CDR1 is DFQATT and CDR2 is SNEGSKA (reference sequence). CDR3 length: 14 amino acids. J gave up 2 bases and V 5 bases, and 5 bases lay outside the gene matches. CDR3 sequence: CSAPGTVNTGELFF. The CDR3 nucleotides are TGCAGTGCTCCCGGGACAGTTAACACCGGGGAGCTGTTTTTT.

This clonotype was counted ten times or more. The CDR3 protein is CASTGTGSNYGYTF. The CDR3 DNA sequence: TGTGCCAGCACCGGAACAGGTTCTAACTATGGCTACACCTTC. J is TRBJ1-2 and V is TRBV2; D may be TRBD1 (5 bases). The length of the CDR3 is 14 residues. Germline V gene lookup returns CDR1 SNHLY and CDR2 FYNNEI. V gave up 7 bases and J gave up 0 bases, with 12 bases separating them. Filled out from reference TRBV2 and TRBJ1-2, the complete variable domain reads EPEVTQTPSHQVTQMGQEVILRCVPISNHLYFYWYRQILGQKVEFLVSFYNNEISEKSEIFDDQFSVERPDGSNFTLKIRSTKLEDSAMYFCASTGTGSNYGYTFGSGTRLTVV.

The V call is TRBV7-3, the J call TRBJ2-2; 11 bases are shared with TRBD2. The CDR3 length is 13 residues. CDR1 SGHTA and CDR2 FQGTGA come from the germline V gene. V gave up 5 bases and J gave up 10 bases; unmatched junction bases: 3. CDR3 in amino acids: CASSTTSGVELFF. In DNA, the CDR3 is TGTGCCAGCAGCACGACTAGCGGGGTGGAGCTGTTTTTT.

The V gene is TRBV7-8, the J gene TRBJ2-1; TRBD2 agrees at 7 bases. Germline values: CDR1 SGHVS, CDR2 FQNEAQ. This CDR3 has 11 amino acids. Trimming at V came to 5 bases and at J to 15 bases, leaving 7 bases not matched to a gene. The CDR3 loop is CASSPWEGMFF. In nucleotides, the CDR3 is TGTGCCAGCAGCCCCTGGGAGGGTATGTTCTTC. The whole variable domain, remainder taken from reference TRBV7-8 and TRBJ2-1, is GAGVSQSPRYKVAKRGQDVALRCDPISGHVSLFWYQQALGQGPEFLTYFQNEAQLDKSGLPSDRFFAERPEGSVSTLKIQRTQQEDSAVYLCASSPWEGMFFGPGTRLTVL.

Of note for this clonotype: At one of its ends the junction is not consistent with the germline gene, which may arise from a read error. The chain employs TRBV4-1 and TRBJ1-1; the D gene is possibly TRBD1 (5 bases). This CDR3 comprises 13 residues. Germline CDR1 reads MGHRA; CDR2 reads YSYEKL. As DNA, the CDR3 is TGCGCCAGCAGCCGGACAATGAACACTGAAGCTTCCTTT. Translation gives CASSRTMNTEASF.

This clonotype showed up just once. The genes are TRBV19 and TRBJ2-7; D may be TRBD2 (7 bases). CDR1 is LNHDA, CDR2 SQIVND, per germline (reference sequence). Trimming took 7 bases from V and 0 from J, leaving 31 bases between them. The CDR3 spans 20 residues. The CDR3 reads CASIGGLGTTRVPSSYEQYF. CDR3 nucleotides: TGTGCCAGTATTGGGGGGCTCGGGACTACTCGGGTCCCGAGCTCCTACGAGCAGTACTTC.

At least ten counts were recorded for this clonotype. The chain recombines TRBV7-3 with TRBJ1-2; 7 bases are shared with TRBD1. The CDR3 is 15 amino acids. The germline V gene has CDR1 SGHTA and CDR2 FQGTGA. V trimming: 5 bases; J trimming: 3 bases; junction bases outside the gene matches: 9. CDR3 residues: CASSHRQGGDYGYTF. CDR3 coding DNA: TGTGCCAGCAGCCATCGACAGGGTGGCGACTATGGCTACACCTTC.

This clonotype has at least ten counts. This chain joins TRBV7-9 and TRBJ2-7; no clear D. This CDR3 is built from 14 residues. The V end lost 5 bases, the J end lost 2 bases, and 13 bases lay between the germline ends. The V gene's germline CDR1 is SEHNR and CDR2 FQNEAQ (reference sequence). As DNA, the CDR3 is TGTGCCAGCAGCCCTTCAGCCACCCCCTACGAGCAGTACTTC. Its protein product is CASSPSATPYEQYF.

This chain uses TRBV30 with TRBJ2-4; D perhaps matches TRBD1 (5 bases). Germline V gene lookup returns CDR1 GTSNPN and CDR2 SVGIG (reference sequence). Trimming took off 5 bases at V and 3 bases at J, with 20 bases between the two ends. The CDR3 totals 16 residues. The chain's CDR3 is CAWGRVQGMSKNIQYF. The CDR3 DNA sequence: TGTGCCTGGGGAAGGGTGCAGGGTATGAGCAAAAACATTCAGTACTTC.

Notes on this clonotype: A read error is possible here, since a much larger clone lies one base away. The J gene is TRBJ1-6, the V gene TRBV10-3; no firm D call. CDR1 and CDR2 from the germline V gene are ENHRY and SYGVKD. The CDR3 has 14 residues. The CDR3, as DNA: TGTGCCATCAAGGGCAGTCCTTCCAATTTACCCCTCCACTTT. This encodes CAIKGSPSNLPLHF.

The chain carries TRBV6-2 or TRBV6-3 and TRBJ1-1; no clear D. Germline assignment: CDR1 MNHEY and CDR2 SVGEGT. This CDR3 has 12 residues. The V end was cut by 2 bases, the J end by 7 bases, with 8 bases between. CDR3 bases: TGTGCCAGCAGTTACGGCAGTCATGAAGCTTTCTTT. Protein: CASSYGSHEAFF.

This clonotype showed up just a few times. V usage is TRBV12-3 or TRBV12-4 and J usage is TRBJ2-1; 7 bases agree with TRBD1. V shed 7 bases and J 5 bases; nucleotides not matched to a gene: 5. The CDR3 loop spans 13 amino acids. The CDR3: CASTETGNNEQFF. As DNA, the CDR3 is TGTGCCAGCACCGAGACAGGGAACAATGAGCAGTTCTTC.

The rearrangement joins TRBV12-3 or TRBV12-4 to TRBJ2-5, with TRBD1 matching over 7 bases. Judging by the DNA end, TRBJ2-1 fits better; the J call may be wrong. The CDR3 has 13 residues. The CDR3 DNA follows: TGTGCCAGCAGTTTAATCACAGGGGATGAGCAGTTCTTC. Its translation is CASSLITGDEQFF.

This clonotype came up many times. CDR3 residues: CASSYSRVGALNYGYTF. For the CDR3, the DNA is TGTGCCAGCAGTTACTCGAGAGTAGGGGCCCTTAACTATGGCTACACCTTC. The chain couples TRBV6-2 or TRBV6-3 to TRBJ1-2; a possible D gene is TRBD1 (5 bases). The CDR3 has 17 residues. Trimming left V 0 bases short and J 1 base short, with 15 bases between. Germline V lookup: CDR1 MNHEY, CDR2 SVGEGT.

On this clonotype itself: This may come from a read error, since a much larger clone is one base off. The chain recombines TRBV25-1 with TRBJ2-7; TRBD1 agrees at 8 bases. Germline CDR1 is MGHDK and CDR2 is SYGVNS. The length of the CDR3 is 14 residues. The CDR3 region has the DNA TGTGCCAGCAGTGAACAGGGGGCGAGTTACGGGCAGTACTTC. The encoded protein is CASSEQGASYGQYF.

This chain joins TRBV7-9 and TRBJ2-7; D is ambiguous. Trimming removed 2 bases from V and 2 bases from J, with 10 bases in between. Germline assignment: CDR1 SEHNR and CDR2 FQNEAQ (reference sequence). The CDR3 is 14 amino acids. The CDR3 region is CASSLTETTYEQYF. Here the CDR3 DNA reads TGTGCCAGCAGCTTAACGGAAACGACCTACGAGCAGTACTTC.

This clonotype has ten or more counts. The chain carries TRBV6-1 and TRBJ1-4; no definite D call. CDR1 and CDR2 from the germline V gene are MNHNS and SASEGT. V lost 7 bases to trimming and J lost 6 bases, with 12 bases between them. The CDR3 length is 13 residues. As DNA, the CDR3 is TGTGCCAGCACTCACCGGGTATATGAAAAACTGTTTTTT. It encodes CASTHRVYEKLFF.

This clonotype has more than one count but fewer than ten. V is TRBV20-1 and J is TRBJ1-4, with D possibly TRBD1 on 5 matching bases. Germline CDR1 and CDR2: DFQATT and SNEGSKA (reference sequence). Trimming cost V 1 base and J 6 bases, with 12 bases left between them. The CDR3 has 14 amino acids. CDR3 residues: CSARVRGLDEKLFF. In DNA, the CDR3 is TGCAGTGCTAGAGTCCGGGGACTGGATGAAAAACTGTTTTTT.

This clonotype occurred many times. Compared with germline, one end of the junction differs, possibly owing to a read error. The chain uses TRBV28 and TRBJ1-6; 7 bases align to TRBD1. The germline gives CDR1 MDHEN, CDR2 SYDVKM. CDR3 size: 15 residues. DNA for the CDR3: TGTGCCAGCAGCCCCCCCGACAGGGCCAATTCCCCCCTCCACTTT. This codes for CASSPPDRANSPLHF.

This chain uses TRBV28 with TRBJ2-1; perhaps TRBD1 as D (6 bases). Germline V gene lookup returns CDR1 MDHEN and CDR2 SYDVKM. The V end lost 6 bases, the J end lost 6 bases, and 15 bases lay between the germline ends. CDR3 length equals 14 residues. CDR3 in DNA: TGTGCCAGCAGACTCTCGTTGACAGGCAATGAGCAGTTCTTC. This encodes CASRLSLTGNEQFF.

This clonotype was seen ten or more times. The V and J genes are TRBV28 and TRBJ2-5; 8 positions agree with TRBD2. Trimming cost V 3 bases and J 7 bases; bases outside gene matches: 13. Germline loops: CDR1 MDHEN, CDR2 SYDVKM. This CDR3 contains 16 residues. The CDR3: CASSFPTVAGTATQYF. CDR3 DNA sequence: TGTGCCAGCAGTTTCCCCACAGTAGCGGGAACTGCGACCCAGTACTTC.

The genes are TRBV14 and TRBJ1-3; possibly TRBD1 for D (5 bases). The CDR3 contains 15 residues. From germline, CDR1 is SGHDN and CDR2 FVKESK. V was cut by 4 bases and J by 4 bases, with 14 bases left in between. Written as DNA, the CDR3 is TGTGCCAGCAGCCTCCTACAGGACCCCGGAAACACCATATATTTT. Translated: CASSLLQDPGNTIYF.

At least ten counts were recorded for this clonotype. CDR3 sequence (DNA): TGCGCCAGCAGCTTGTTTAGCGGGCCCGGAGTGGAGACCCAGTACTTC. It yields the protein CASSLFSGPGVETQYF. The J gene is TRBJ2-5, the V gene TRBV5-1, with 7 bases aligning to TRBD2. Trimming at V came to 1 base and at J to 5 bases, leaving 11 bases not matched to a gene. The CDR3 is made up of 16 amino acids. CDR1 and CDR2 from the germline V gene are SGHRS and YFSETQ.

At least ten counts were recorded for this clonotype. The CDR3 bases are TGTGCCAGCAGCCCATGGCGGGGGAGCACTGAAGCTTTCTTT. It encodes CASSPWRGSTEAFF. This chain links TRBV6-1 with TRBJ1-1, with D possibly matching TRBD1 (5 bases). Trimming shortened V by 6 bases and J by 4 bases, and 15 bases separated the two germline ends. Germline lookup yields CDR1 MNHNS and CDR2 SASEGT. The CDR3 loop spans 14 amino acids.

As concerns this clonotype: The conserved phenylalanine or tryptophan is not found at the CDR3 terminus, so this likely reflects a read error. The chain uses TRBV7-8 and TRBJ1-5; TRBD1 might be the D (6 bases). Germline V gene lookup returns CDR1 SGHVS and CDR2 FQNEAQ. Trimming took 3 bases from V and 2 from J, leaving 14 bases between them. This CDR3 spans 16 amino acids. The CDR3 region is CASSFSGGLGNQPQHS. The DNA of the CDR3 is TGTGCCAGCAGCTTCTCTGGGGGCCTGGGCAATCAGCCCCAGCATTCT.

This clonotype was seen more than once but under ten times. The chain joins TRBV5-1 to TRBJ2-1; 7 bases line up with TRBD1. The CDR3 is made up of 13 amino acids. From germline, CDR1 is SGHRS and CDR2 YFSETQ. Germline trimming cut 1 base from V and 8 bases from J; bases unmatched to any gene: 3. The CDR3 DNA follows: TGCGCCAGCAGCTTGTATACAGGGGATGAGCAGTTCTTC. Translation gives CASSLYTGDEQFF. Variable domain in full (rest from reference TRBV5-1 and TRBJ2-1): KAGVTQTPRYLIKTRGQQVTLSCSPISGHRSVSWYQQTPGQGLQFLFEYFSETQRNKGNFPGRFSGRQFSNSRSEMNVSTLELGDSALYLCASSLYTGDEQFFGPGTRLTVL.

This clonotype was found many times. The V gene is TRBV12-3 or TRBV12-4, the J gene TRBJ1-2, with TRBD1 matching 9 bases. The CDR3 runs to 16 residues. V lost 3 bases and J lost 4; bases outside the gene matches: 9. The CDR3 bases are TGTGCCAGCAGTTTCTCCGGGACAGGGCAGGGCTATGGCTACACCTTC. It encodes CASSFSGTGQGYGYTF.